This T cell receptor beta chain was identified in a study of spatial heterogeneity in lung cancer (dated by TCRdb to about 2019). Broadly, across the study: Beta-chain transcripts were consistently detected in greater numbers than alpha-chain transcripts, which likely reflects a higher abundance of beta-chain transcripts. In tumor regions, TCR transcript counts showed a strong correlation with a T cell transcriptional module score derived from matched bulk RNA-seq. In the raw uncorrected reads, each unique combination of TCR and UMI appeared more than ten times on average. The study quantitatively compared TCR alpha and beta repertoires across multiple tumor regions, matched nontumor lung and blood in non-small cell lung cancer. TCR repertoire features were related to nonsynonymous mutation counts determined by whole-exome sequencing of tumor tissue. At surgery, both alpha and beta chains were TCR-sequenced in some 220 tumor regions, about 64 matched nontumor lung samples and 56 PBMC samples. The investigation overall reported the following: A correlation was observed between the number of expanded intratumoral alpha and beta TCRs and the tumor nonsynonymous mutation count. Additional single-cell paired TCR alpha and beta sequencing was considered necessary to confirm, at a functional level, the hypothesis that regional TCRs recognize regional mutations. TCR-seq was estimated to cover only roughly 7% of tumor T cells for alpha chains and roughly 14% for beta chains. Counts of ubiquitous and regional expanded TCRs were found to correlate with counts of ubiquitous and regional nonsynonymous mutations, respectively.

Library preparation employed 5' RACE. TCRdb lists the instrument as NextSeq 500. The TCR library protocol attached a unique molecular identifier to each TCR cDNA molecule to allow correction of PCR and sequencing errors. Per the source publication's procedure: TCR identification, UMI-based error correction and CDR3 extraction were performed with Decombinator tools. Expanded TCRs were defined as those above a frequency of 2 per 1,000, corresponding to the top 1% of the tumor frequency distribution. Expanded tumor TCRs were classed as regional if statistically deemed absent (corrected P<0.05) from at least one tumor region, otherwise ubiquitous. Renyi diversity was computed with the R vegan package after each repertoire had been subsampled 100 times to 5,000 TCRs. To build CDR3 similarity networks, amino acid triplet string-kernel similarity was used, and CDR3s were connected when their pairwise similarity was above 0.82. TCRdb applied fastp at Q25 and MiXCR to the public reads, then kept only in-frame beta chains. Merged by CDR3 protein, the rows form single entries marked with the most common genes and DNA. The V and J calls were not made by the authors but by TCRdb's processing. The sample table holds 20,000 to 25,000 distinct CDR3 sequences, of which less than 20% were seen once. Under 35% of the sample belongs to the ten largest clones.

The sample's time point label is to be understood as: sample taken at primary tumor resection. Donors were approximately 72 patients with early-stage, untreated non-small cell lung cancer from the lung TRACERx cohort. Whole RNA extracted from tumor and nontumor lung tissue, or from cryopreserved PBMC samples, was used for TCR sequencing without cell sorting. A patient was chosen for TCR sequencing only when enough RNA was available from at least two tumor regions. A lung pathologist reviewed the tumor and adjacent nontumor lung specimens before the specimens were selected. Comment on this clonotype: The antigen it recognizes is unknown. A read error may explain this, as a much larger clone is one base away. The CDR3 end shows no conserved phenylalanine or tryptophan, and so a read error is likely.

Trimming at the junction amounts to 5 bases on V and 3 bases on J, and the germline ends lie 16 bases apart. The length of the CDR3 is 15 amino acids, counting both ends. Here the CDR3 DNA is all that survives: 45 bases in frame from base 1. The receptor was isolated from a female donor with early-stage non-small cell lung cancer. The sequence links TRBV12-3 or TRBV12-4 to TRBJ2-5; the D gene is perhaps TRBD1, on 6 matching bases. The material was lung tumor tissue, obtained at surgery. CDR3 loop: CASSTHGRTEETQYL. The DNA reads as follows: TGTGCCAGCAGTACCCACGGACGGACAGAAGAGACCCAGTACTTA.